The rows below give T cell receptor beta chains drawn from one sample of a study of shared clonotypes between healthy human individuals. Libraries were prepared by immunoSEQ multiplex PCR; TCRdb keeps only in-frame clonotypes and omits some of them. Here the sample spans millions of clones, 85% to 95% being singletons. The sequenced sample consisted of naive CD4+ T cells sorted from blood. The receptors originated from a young man in good health. Both conserved end residues are part of each CDR3. A D gene is named only where the DNA matches it firmly. Rows may omit the clone size; those that give it use once, few, many or a size class.

d_call,j_call,v_call,clone_size,cdr3_aa,cdr3_nt
TRBD1,TRBJ1-4,TRBV7-9,once,CASSLDTGGNEKLFF,TGTGCCAGCAGCTTAGACACAGGGGGTAATGAAAAACTGTTTTTT
-,TRBJ2-7,TRBV5-4,once,CASSIDSASYEQYF,TGTGCCAGCAGCATAGACAGTGCCTCCTACGAGCAGTACTTC
TRBD1,TRBJ2-7,TRBV10-3,-,CAISERDRGSEQYF,TGTGCCATCAGTGAACGGGACAGGGGATCCGAGCAGTACTTC
TRBD1,TRBJ1-5,TRBV19,-,CASSKYRGQSNQPQHF,TGTGCCAGTAGTAAGTACAGGGGGCAGAGCAATCAGCCCCAGCATTTT
TRBD2,TRBJ2-5,TRBV18,-,CASSPLVKRAGDGETQYF,TGTGCCAGCTCACCACTGGTCAAGCGGGCGGGAGACGGAGAGACCCAGTACTTC
TRBD2,TRBJ2-1,TRBV9,-,CASSVAGVLNEQFF,TGTGCCAGCAGCGTTGCGGGAGTTCTCAATGAGCAGTTCTTC
-,TRBJ2-7,TRBV6-6,-,CASSTSPYEQYF,TGTGCCAGCAGTACCTCCCCCTACGAGCAGTACTTC
-,TRBJ1-4,TRBV2,-,CASSSQGLGEKLFF,TGTGCCAGCAGTTCACAGGGTTTAGGTGAAAAACTGTTTTTT
-,TRBJ1-1,TRBV28,-,CASNGALNTEAFF,TGTGCCAGCAACGGGGCTTTGAACACTGAAGCTTTCTTT
-,TRBJ1-5,TRBV5-1,-,CASSLDGGGGQPQHF,TGCGCCAGCAGCTTGGATGGCGGGGGAGGTCAGCCCCAGCATTTT
-,TRBJ2-4,TRBV19,-,CASSISGDRNIQYF,TGTGCCAGTAGTATATCTGGGGATAGAAACATTCAGTACTTC
TRBD1,TRBJ1-4,TRBV4-1,-,CASSRPDRDNEKLFF,TGCGCCAGCAGCCGCCCGGACAGGGATAATGAAAAACTGTTTTTT
-,TRBJ1-2,TRBV28,-,CAINRWGKNGYTF,TGTGCCATTAACCGCTGGGGAAAGAATGGCTACACCTTC
TRBD2,TRBJ2-3,TRBV5-4,-,CASSPWGTSGTTDTQYF,TGTGCCAGCAGCCCGTGGGGGACTAGCGGGACCACAGATACGCAGTATTTT
TRBD1,TRBJ1-5,TRBV6-4,-,CASSDSGRGRGISNQPQHF,TGTGCCAGCAGTGACTCTGGCCGGGGCAGGGGGATTAGCAATCAGCCCCAGCATTTT
TRBD2,TRBJ2-3,TRBV10-1,-,CASSAFGLGTDTQYF,TGCGCCAGCAGTGCATTCGGACTAGGCACAGATACGCAGTATTTT
-,TRBJ1-3,TRBV7-8,-,CASSSSAAASGNTIYF,TGTGCCAGCAGCTCCTCTGCCGCCGCCTCTGGAAACACCATATATTTT
-,TRBJ2-5,TRBV11-2,-,CASSFFRETQYF,TGTGCCAGCAGCTTCTTTCGAGAGACCCAGTACTTC
-,TRBJ2-2,TRBV23-1,-,CASSHAGTGELFF,TGCGCCAGCAGTCACGCGGGGACCGGGGAGCTGTTTTTT
-,TRBJ2-1,TRBV7-3,-,CASSAYPGTQTYNEQFF,TGTGCCAGCAGCGCTTACCCCGGGACTCAGACCTACAATGAGCAGTTCTTC
-,TRBJ1-2,TRBV28,-,CASYKYGGQANYGYTF,TGTGCCAGCTATAAGTATGGGGGCCAAGCAAACTATGGCTACACCTTC
-,TRBJ1-6,TRBV7-2,-,CASSLNLQNSYNSPLHF,TGTGCCAGCAGCTTAAACTTACAGAACTCCTATAATTCACCCCTCCACTTT
-,TRBJ2-2,TRBV12-5,-,CASGDFPNTGELFF,TGTGCTAGTGGGGACTTCCCGAACACCGGGGAGCTGTTTTTT
-,TRBJ2-2,TRBV30,-,CAWSVESSAGELFF,TGTGCCTGGAGTGTGGAGAGCTCCGCCGGGGAGCTGTTTTTT
-,TRBJ1-2,TRBV9,-,CASSSGRAFHGYTF,TGTGCCAGCAGCTCCGGGAGAGCATTTCATGGCTACACCTTC
-,TRBJ2-7,TRBV30,-,CAWGGGGLGSYEQYF,TGTGCCTGGGGCGGCGGCGGACTGGGATCCTACGAGCAGTACTTC
TRBD1,TRBJ1-5,TRBV6-1,-,CASTFDRGNQPQHF,TGTGCCAGCACTTTCGACAGGGGCAATCAGCCCCAGCATTTT
TRBD1,TRBJ1-6,TRBV30,-,CAWVGQGINSPLHF,TGTGCCTGGGTCGGACAGGGAATAAATTCACCCCTCCACTTT
TRBD1,TRBJ2-7,TRBV19,-,CASSMGRGLEQYF,TGTGCCAGTAGTATGGGCAGGGGGCTCGAGCAGTACTTC
TRBD1,TRBJ2-2,TRBV5-1,-,CASSLVEDRSYRSSGELFF,TGCGCCAGCAGCTTGGTTGAGGACAGGTCGTATAGGAGTTCCGGGGAGCTGTTTTTT
-,TRBJ1-4,TRBV6-6,-,CASSYGQSRNEKLFF,TGTGCCAGCAGTTACGGACAGAGTAGAAATGAAAAACTGTTTTTT
TRBD2,TRBJ2-1,TRBV6-6,-,CASSRGLAAYNEQFF,TGTGCCAGCAGCCGGGGCCTAGCGGCCTACAATGAGCAGTTCTTC
-,TRBJ2-1,TRBV7-9,-,CASSHSNLWNEQFF,TGTGCCAGCAGCCACAGCAATTTATGGAATGAGCAGTTCTTC
-,TRBJ1-5,TRBV6-1,-,CASSPFRGNQPQHF,TGTGCCAGCAGTCCGTTTAGGGGCAATCAGCCCCAGCATTTT
TRBD2,TRBJ2-7,TRBV7-2,-,CASSLHRASGRYEQYF,TGTGCCAGCAGCTTACATAGGGCTAGCGGGAGGTACGAGCAGTACTTC
-,TRBJ2-4,TRBV7-2,-,CASNFGFKNIQYF,TGTGCCAGCAATTTCGGGTTTAAAAACATTCAGTACTTC
-,TRBJ2-5,TRBV13,-,CASSSNRDAWLPETQYF,TGTGCCAGCAGCTCCAACCGGGACGCTTGGTTGCCGGAGACCCAGTACTTC
-,TRBJ2-5,TRBV2,-,CASSLVETQYF,TGTGCCAGCAGCCTAGTTGAGACCCAGTACTTC
-,TRBJ1-2,TRBV5-6,-,CASSLRGIASGYGYTF,TGTGCCAGCAGCTTGAGGGGTATAGCAAGTGGCTATGGCTACACCTTC
-,TRBJ1-2,TRBV10-3,-,CAITPGPAGTYGYTF,TGTGCCATCACCCCGGGACCGGCAGGGACCTATGGCTACACCTTC
TRBD1,TRBJ2-3,TRBV7-2,-,CASSRSRGQTDTQYF,TGTGCCAGCAGCCGATCGAGGGGGCAAACAGATACGCAGTATTTT
-,TRBJ1-3,TRBV6-6,-,CASSPTAGRGHTIYF,TGTGCCAGCAGTCCGACGGCGGGCAGGGGACACACCATATATTTT
-,TRBJ2-5,TRBV19,-,CASSPTGSPETQYF,TGTGCCAGTAGCCCCACAGGGAGTCCGGAGACCCAGTACTTC
TRBD1,TRBJ2-3,TRBV5-6,-,CASSLEGQGRYRTDTQYF,TGTGCCAGCAGCTTGGAGGGACAGGGGAGATATCGGACAGATACGCAGTATTTT
TRBD1,TRBJ2-5,TRBV6-6,-,CASSVQGQGETQYF,TGTGCCAGCAGTGTACAGGGACAGGGAGAGACCCAGTACTTC
-,TRBJ2-5,TRBV5-1,few,CASSLKETQYF,TGCGCCAGCAGCTTAAAAGAGACCCAGTACTTC
TRBD2,TRBJ2-1,TRBV2,-,CASRSGLAGADFF,TGTGCCAGCAGATCGGGACTAGCGGGAGCCGATTTCTTC
-,TRBJ1-1,TRBV15,-,CATSRGGMNTEAFF,TGTGCCACCAGCAGAGGAGGCATGAACACTGAAGCTTTCTTT
TRBD2,TRBJ2-7,TRBV6-5,-,CASSALAGGWEQYF,TGTGCCAGCAGTGCCCTAGCGGGAGGGTGGGAGCAGTACTTC
-,TRBJ2-5,TRBV4-3,-,CASSQEFGKETQYF,TGCGCCAGCAGCCAAGAGTTCGGTAAAGAGACCCAGTACTTC
-,TRBJ2-5,TRBV5-1,-,CASSTLGHSQETQYF,TGCGCCAGCAGCACCCTGGGACATTCCCAAGAGACCCAGTACTTC
TRBD2,TRBJ2-2,TRBV5-1,-,CASSLQLRTRANTGELFF,TGCGCCAGCAGCCTCCAACTTCGGACTAGAGCTAACACCGGGGAGCTGTTTTTT
-,TRBJ2-7,TRBV7-3,once,CASSLAGGKGEQYF,TGTGCCAGCAGCTTAGCCGGGGGCAAAGGCGAGCAGTACTTC
TRBD1,TRBJ2-7,TRBV5-1,once,CASSLLGTAQLYEQYF,TGCGCCAGCAGCTTGCTCGGGACAGCCCAACTCTACGAGCAGTACTTC
-,TRBJ2-2,TRBV10-3,-,CAILGVENTGELFF,TGTGCCATTCTAGGGGTGGAGAACACCGGGGAGCTGTTTTTT
TRBD1,TRBJ1-3,TRBV5-1,once,CASSSDRAGNTIYF,TGCGCCAGCAGCAGCGACAGGGCTGGAAACACCATATATTTT
-,TRBJ1-1,TRBV29-1,-,CSVVPGPRTEAFF,TGCAGCGTTGTGCCAGGGCCTAGGACTGAAGCTTTCTTT
TRBD2,TRBJ2-1,TRBV5-1,-,CASSLGREAYNEQFF,TGCGCCAGCAGCTTGGGGCGGGAGGCGTACAATGAGCAGTTCTTC
-,TRBJ1-6,TRBV30,-,CACAPFGEENSPLHF,TGTGCCTGTGCCCCTTTTGGGGAGGAGAATTCACCCCTCCACTTT
-,TRBJ2-3,TRBV5-4,-,CASRVAGADTQYF,TGTGCCAGCAGGGTCGCGGGGGCGGATACGCAGTATTTT